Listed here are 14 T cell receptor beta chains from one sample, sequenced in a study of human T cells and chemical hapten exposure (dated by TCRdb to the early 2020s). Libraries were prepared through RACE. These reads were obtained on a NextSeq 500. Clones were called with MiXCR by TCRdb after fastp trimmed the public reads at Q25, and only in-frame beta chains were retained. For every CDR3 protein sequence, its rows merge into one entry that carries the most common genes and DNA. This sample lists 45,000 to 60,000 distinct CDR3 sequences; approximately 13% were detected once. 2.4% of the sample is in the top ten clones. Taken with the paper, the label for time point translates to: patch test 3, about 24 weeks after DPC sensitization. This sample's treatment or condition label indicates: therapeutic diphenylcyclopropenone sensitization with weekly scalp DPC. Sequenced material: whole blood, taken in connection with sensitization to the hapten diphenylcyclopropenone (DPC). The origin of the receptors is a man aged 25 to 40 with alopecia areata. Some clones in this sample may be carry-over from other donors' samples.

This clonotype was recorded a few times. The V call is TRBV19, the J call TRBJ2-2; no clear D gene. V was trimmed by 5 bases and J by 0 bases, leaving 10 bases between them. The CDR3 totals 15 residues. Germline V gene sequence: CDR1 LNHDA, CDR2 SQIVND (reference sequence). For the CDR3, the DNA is TGTGCCAGTAGTCTACGGGTTCCGAACACCGGGGAGCTGTTTTTT. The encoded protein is CASSLRVPNTGELFF.

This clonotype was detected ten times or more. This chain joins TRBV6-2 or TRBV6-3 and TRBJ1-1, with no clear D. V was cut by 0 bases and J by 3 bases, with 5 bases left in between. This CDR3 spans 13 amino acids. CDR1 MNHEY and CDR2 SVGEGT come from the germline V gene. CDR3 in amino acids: CASSYSRDTEAFF. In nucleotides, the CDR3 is TGTGCCAGCAGTTACTCTCGGGACACTGAAGCTTTCTTT.

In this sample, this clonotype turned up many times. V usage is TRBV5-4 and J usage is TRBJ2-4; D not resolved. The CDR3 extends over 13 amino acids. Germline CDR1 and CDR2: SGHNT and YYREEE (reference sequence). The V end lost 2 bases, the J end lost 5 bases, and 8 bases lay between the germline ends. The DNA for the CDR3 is TGTGCCAGCAGCTTAGGGTCGGAAAACATTCAGTACTTC. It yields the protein CASSLGSENIQYF. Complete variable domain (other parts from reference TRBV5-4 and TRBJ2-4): ETGVTQSPTHLIKTRGQQVTLRCSSQSGHNTVSWYQQALGQGPQFIFQYYREEENGRGNFPPRFSGLQFPNYSSELNVNALELDDSALYLCASSLGSENIQYFGAGTRLSVL.

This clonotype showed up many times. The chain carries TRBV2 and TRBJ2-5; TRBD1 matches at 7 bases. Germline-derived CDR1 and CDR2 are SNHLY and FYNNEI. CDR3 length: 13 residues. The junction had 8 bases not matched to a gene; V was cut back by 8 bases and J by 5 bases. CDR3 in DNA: TGTGCCAGCGGGGTGCAGGGGGAGGAGACCCAGTACTTC. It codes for CASGVQGEETQYF.

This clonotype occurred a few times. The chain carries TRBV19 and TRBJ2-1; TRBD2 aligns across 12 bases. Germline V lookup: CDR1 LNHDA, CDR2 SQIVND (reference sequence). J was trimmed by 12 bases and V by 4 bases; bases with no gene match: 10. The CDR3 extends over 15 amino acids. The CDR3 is CASSTTSGGWDAQFF. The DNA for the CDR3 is TGTGCCAGTAGTACGACTAGCGGGGGCTGGGATGCGCAGTTCTTC.

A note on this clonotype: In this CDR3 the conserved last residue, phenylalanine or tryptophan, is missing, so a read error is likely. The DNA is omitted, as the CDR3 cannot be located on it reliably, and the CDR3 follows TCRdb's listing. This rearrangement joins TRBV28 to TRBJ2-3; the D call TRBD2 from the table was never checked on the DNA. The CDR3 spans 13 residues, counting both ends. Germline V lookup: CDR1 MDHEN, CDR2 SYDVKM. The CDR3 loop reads CASSSGGVAAGKI.

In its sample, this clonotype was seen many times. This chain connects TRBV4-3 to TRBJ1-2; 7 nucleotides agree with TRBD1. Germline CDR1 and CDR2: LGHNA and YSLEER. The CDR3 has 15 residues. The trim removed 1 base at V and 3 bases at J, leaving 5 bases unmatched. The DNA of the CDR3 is TGCGCCAGCAGCCAAGCGGGACAGTCTTACTATGGCTACACCTTC. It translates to CASSQAGQSYYGYTF.

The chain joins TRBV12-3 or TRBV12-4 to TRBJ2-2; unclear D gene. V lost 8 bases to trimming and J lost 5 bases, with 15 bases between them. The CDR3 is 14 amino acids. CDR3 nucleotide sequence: TGTGCCAGCTCCTCACTCAGTGTTACCGGGGAGCTGTTTTTT. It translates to CASSSLSVTGELFF.

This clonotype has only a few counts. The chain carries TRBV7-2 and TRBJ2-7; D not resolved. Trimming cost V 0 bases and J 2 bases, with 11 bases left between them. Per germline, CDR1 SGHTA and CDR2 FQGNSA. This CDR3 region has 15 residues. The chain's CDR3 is CASSLALALTYEQYF. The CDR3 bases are TGTGCCAGCAGCTTAGCGCTCGCCCTTACCTACGAGCAGTACTTC.

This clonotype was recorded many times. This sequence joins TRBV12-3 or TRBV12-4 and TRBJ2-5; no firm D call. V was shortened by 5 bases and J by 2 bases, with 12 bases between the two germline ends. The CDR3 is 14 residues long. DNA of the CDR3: TGTGCCAGCAGTCGCCAAAGAAGGCAAGAGACCCAGTACTTC. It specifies CASSRQRRQETQYF.

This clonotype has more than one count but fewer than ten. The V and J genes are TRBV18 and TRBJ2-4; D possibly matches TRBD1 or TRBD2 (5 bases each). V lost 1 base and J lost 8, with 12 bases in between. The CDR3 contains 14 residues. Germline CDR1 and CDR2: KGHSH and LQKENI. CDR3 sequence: CASSPQGPGDIQYF. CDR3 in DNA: TGTGCCAGCTCACCACAGGGACCAGGCGACATTCAGTACTTC.

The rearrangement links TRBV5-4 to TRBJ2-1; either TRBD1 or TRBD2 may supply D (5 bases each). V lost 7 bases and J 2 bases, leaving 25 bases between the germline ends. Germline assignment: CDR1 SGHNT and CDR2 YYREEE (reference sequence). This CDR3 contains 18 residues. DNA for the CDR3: TGTGCCAGCTTCGATACCCGAATGGGGGTTGGGACCTACAATGAGCAGTTCTTC. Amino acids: CASFDTRMGVGTYNEQFF.

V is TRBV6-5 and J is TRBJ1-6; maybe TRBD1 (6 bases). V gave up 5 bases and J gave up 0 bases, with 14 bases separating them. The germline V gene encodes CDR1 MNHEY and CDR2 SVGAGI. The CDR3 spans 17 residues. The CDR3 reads CASSKDRRSSYNSPLHF. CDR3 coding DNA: TGTGCCAGCAGTAAAGACAGGAGGAGCTCCTATAATTCACCCCTCCACTTT.

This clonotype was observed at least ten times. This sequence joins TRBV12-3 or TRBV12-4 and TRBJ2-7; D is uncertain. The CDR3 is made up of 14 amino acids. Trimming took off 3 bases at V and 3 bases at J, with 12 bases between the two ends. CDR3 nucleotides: TGTGCCAGCAGTTTGTCCGGCAGACTCTACGAGCAGTACTTC. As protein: CASSLSGRLYEQYF.